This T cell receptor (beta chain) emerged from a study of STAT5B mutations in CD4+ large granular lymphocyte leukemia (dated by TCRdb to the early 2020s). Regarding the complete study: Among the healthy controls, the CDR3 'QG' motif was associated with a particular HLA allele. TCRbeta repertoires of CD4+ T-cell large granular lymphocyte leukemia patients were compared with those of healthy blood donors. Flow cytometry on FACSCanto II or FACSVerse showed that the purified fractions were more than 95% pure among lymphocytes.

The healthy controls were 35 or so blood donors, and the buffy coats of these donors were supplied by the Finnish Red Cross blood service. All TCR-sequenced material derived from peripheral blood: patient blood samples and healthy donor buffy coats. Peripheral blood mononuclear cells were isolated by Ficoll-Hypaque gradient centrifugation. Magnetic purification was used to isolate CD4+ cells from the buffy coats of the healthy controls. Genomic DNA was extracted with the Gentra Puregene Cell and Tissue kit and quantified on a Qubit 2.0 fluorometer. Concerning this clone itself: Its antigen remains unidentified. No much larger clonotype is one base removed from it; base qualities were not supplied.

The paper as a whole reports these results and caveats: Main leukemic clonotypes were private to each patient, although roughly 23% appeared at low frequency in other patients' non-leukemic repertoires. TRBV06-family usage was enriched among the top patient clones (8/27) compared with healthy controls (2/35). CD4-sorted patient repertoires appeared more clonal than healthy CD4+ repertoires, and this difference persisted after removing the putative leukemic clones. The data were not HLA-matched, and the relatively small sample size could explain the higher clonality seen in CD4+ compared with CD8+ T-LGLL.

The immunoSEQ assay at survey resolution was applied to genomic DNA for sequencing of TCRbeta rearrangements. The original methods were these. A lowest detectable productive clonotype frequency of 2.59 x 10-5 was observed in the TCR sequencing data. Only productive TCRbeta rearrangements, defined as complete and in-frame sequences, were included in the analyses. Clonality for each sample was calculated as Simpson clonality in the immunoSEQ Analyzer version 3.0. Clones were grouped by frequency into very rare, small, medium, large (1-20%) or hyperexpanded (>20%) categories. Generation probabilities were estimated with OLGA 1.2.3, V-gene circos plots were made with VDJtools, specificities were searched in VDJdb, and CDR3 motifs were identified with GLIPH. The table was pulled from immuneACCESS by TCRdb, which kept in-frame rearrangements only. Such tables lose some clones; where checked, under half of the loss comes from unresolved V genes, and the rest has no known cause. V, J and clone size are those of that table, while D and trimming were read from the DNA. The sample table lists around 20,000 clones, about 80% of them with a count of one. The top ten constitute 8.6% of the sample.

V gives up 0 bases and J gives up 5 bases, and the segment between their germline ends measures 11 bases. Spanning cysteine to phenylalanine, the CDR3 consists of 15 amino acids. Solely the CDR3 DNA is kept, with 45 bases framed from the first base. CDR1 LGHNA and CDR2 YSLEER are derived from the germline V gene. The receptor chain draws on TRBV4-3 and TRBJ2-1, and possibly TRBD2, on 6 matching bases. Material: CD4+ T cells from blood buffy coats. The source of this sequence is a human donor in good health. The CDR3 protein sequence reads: CASSQDGRPDNEQFF. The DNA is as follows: TGCGCCAGCAGCCAAGATGGGAGGCCAGACAATGAGCAGTTCTTC.